The 15 T cell receptor beta chains below were found in one sample sequenced in a study of T cell responses to AZD1222 COVID-19 vaccine listed by TCRdb under 2021. The time point label corresponds to: baseline before first vaccination. The library was obtained by the immunoSEQ multiplex PCR assay. TCRdb mirrors the immuneACCESS table, restricted to in-frame sequences. Some clones are absent from its copies; in checked studies, under half trace to an unresolved V gene, and the reason for the others is unknown. A total of around 200,000 clones appear in this sample, 85% to 90% of them only once. The ten biggest clones cover about 0.49% of the sample. Specimen: peripheral blood, collected on day 0 of AZD1222 vaccination. The receptor set was obtained from an adult in good health.

The chain links TRBV3-1 (or the pseudogene TRBV3-2) to TRBJ2-7; no clear D. V shed 3 bases and J shed 0 bases, with 6 bases lying between them. CDR1 LGHDT and CDR2 YNNKEL come from the germline V gene (reference sequence). This CDR3 spans 13 amino acids. CDR3 nucleotide sequence: TGTGCCAGCAGCCAGGCCAGCTCCTACGAGCAGTACTTC. Amino acids: CASSQASSYEQYF.

The chain uses TRBV6-5 and TRBJ1-2, with TRBD1 identical over 12 bases. The trim removed 6 bases at V and 4 bases at J, leaving 6 bases unmatched. The germline gives CDR1 MNHEY, CDR2 SVGAGI. The CDR3 length is 15 residues. The CDR3 nucleotides are TGTGCCAGCAGGGGGACAGGGGGCAGCGTCTATGGCTACACCTTC. Protein: CASRGTGGSVYGYTF.

The chain combines TRBV2 with TRBJ1-5, with D perhaps matching TRBD1 (5 bases). CDR3 length: 14 residues. V lost 7 bases to trimming and J lost 2 bases, with 12 bases between them. CDR1 is SNHLY, CDR2 FYNNEI, per germline. The CDR3 DNA reads as TGTGCCAGCACCCTCTGGGGGGGCAATCAGCCCCAGCATTTT. This gives the protein CASTLWGGNQPQHF.

The rearrangement joins TRBV12-3 or TRBV12-4 to TRBJ1-4; perhaps TRBD1 as D (6 bases). The CDR3 extends over 13 amino acids. V was pared by 5 bases and J by 4 bases, with 8 bases between. In DNA form, the CDR3 reads TGTGCCAGCAGTCCGGACAGTAATGAAAAACTGTTTTTT. It codes for CASSPDSNEKLFF.

This clone was counted a single time. The chain uses TRBV6-5 and TRBJ1-1; D possibly corresponds to TRBD1 (5 bases). This CDR3 region has 12 residues. Trimming removed 8 bases at V and 7 bases at J, with 14 bases between. Germline V gives CDR1 MNHEY, CDR2 SVGAGI. The CDR3, as DNA: TGTGCCAGCCTAGGGCCGGGGGATGAAGCTTTCTTT. Translating gives CASLGPGDEAFF.

The V and J genes are TRBV5-1 and TRBJ2-7; the D is unclear. CDR1 is SGHRS, CDR2 YFSETQ, per germline. CDR3 length: 14 residues. V dropped 4 bases and J dropped 2 bases, with 13 bases sitting between them. The CDR3 nucleotides read TGCGCCAGCAGCCCCCCCTCCCGGGCCTACGAGCAGTACTTC. This gives the protein CASSPPSRAYEQYF. Using reference TRBV5-1 and TRBJ2-7 for the parts outside the CDR3, the full variable domain is KAGVTQTPRYLIKTRGQQVTLSCSPISGHRSVSWYQQTPGQGLQFLFEYFSETQRNKGNFPGRFSGRQFSNSRSEMNVSTLELGDSALYLCASSPPSRAYEQYFGPGTRLTVT.

This chain joins TRBV9 and TRBJ2-7, with 7 bases matching TRBD1. Germline assignment: CDR1 SGDLS and CDR2 YYNGEE. The CDR3 extends over 15 amino acids. V dropped 0 bases and J dropped 5; count of bases not matched to a gene: 8. The CDR3, as DNA: TGTGCCAGCAGCGTAGACGACAGGGTAGGTGACGAGCAGTACTTC. Protein product: CASSVDDRVGDEQYF. The full variable domain, in which reference TRBV9 and TRBJ2-7 provide the parts outside the CDR3, is DSGVTQTPKHLITATGQRVTLRCSPRSGDLSVYWYQQSLDQGLQFLIQYYNGEERAKGNILERFSAQQFPDLHSELNLSSLELGDSALYFCASSVDDRVGDEQYFGPGTRLTVT.

This sequence joins TRBV15 and TRBJ2-7; D call uncertain. Trimming took off 8 bases at V and 5 bases at J, with 16 bases between the two ends. Germline V gene lookup returns CDR1 LNHNV and CDR2 YYDKDF (reference sequence). This CDR3 has 13 residues. This CDR3 reads CATGTDLGDEQYF. The CDR3, as DNA: TGTGCCACCGGTACGGACCTTGGGGACGAGCAGTACTTC.

The chain couples TRBV6-6 to TRBJ1-1, with 8 bases that match TRBD1. The CDR3 is 13 amino acids. V lost 8 bases, J lost 3 bases, and 5 bases stayed unmatched. Germline loops: CDR1 MNHNY, CDR2 SVGAGI (reference sequence). CDR3 DNA: TGTGCCAGCGGACAGGGCTGGGACACTGAAGCTTTCTTT. Translated: CASGQGWDTEAFF.

The rearrangement links TRBV10-2 to TRBJ2-7; weak D call: TRBD2 (6 bases). Germline CDR1 reads WSHSY; CDR2 reads SAAADI. This CDR3 is built from 15 residues. The V and J ends lost 2 bases and 4 bases respectively, with 15 bases between them. The CDR3 reads CASSEVGARGYEQYF. In DNA, the CDR3 is TGCGCCAGCAGTGAGGTAGGCGCACGGGGGTACGAGCAGTACTTC.

This clone came up a few times. The chain links TRBV3-1 (or the pseudogene TRBV3-2) to TRBJ2-7, with 7 bases that match TRBD2. The germline V gene encodes CDR1 LGHDT and CDR2 YNNKEL (reference sequence). Trimming cost V 8 bases and J 7 bases; bases outside gene matches: 11. The CDR3 runs 13 residues. Here the CDR3 DNA reads TGTGCCAGCTCTCCCGGCGGGGGAGTAGAGCAGTACTTC. It encodes CASSPGGGVEQYF.

CDR3 loop: CSASFAGTSTYEQYF. Written as DNA, the CDR3 is TGCAGTGCTAGTTTCGCCGGGACTTCTACCTACGAGCAGTACTTC. This chain links TRBV20-1 with TRBJ2-7; TRBD2 is a possible D gene (6 bases). Germline values: CDR1 DFQATT, CDR2 SNEGSKA (reference sequence). The CDR3 has 15 amino acids. With 3 bases removed from V and 2 bases from J, the gap between germline ends came to 17 bases.

This chain connects TRBV7-8 to TRBJ2-5, with D possibly TRBD2 on 5 matching bases. V was trimmed by 2 bases and J by 1 base, leaving 11 bases between them. The CDR3 runs to 15 residues. The V gene's germline CDR1 is SGHVS and CDR2 FQNEAQ. CDR3 amino acids: CASSLWEPTQETQYF. For the CDR3, the DNA is TGTGCCAGCAGCTTATGGGAGCCAACCCAAGAGACCCAGTACTTC.

The gene calls are TRBV4-2 and TRBJ2-6; no clear D gene. CDR1 is LGHNA and CDR2 is YNFKEQ in the germline V gene. Trimming removed 0 bases at V and 0 bases at J, with 12 bases between. The CDR3 sequence is 18 residues long. CDR3 in DNA: TGTGCCAGCAGCCAAGATAGGGCACGGGCCTCTGGGGCCAACGTCCTGACTTTC. Protein product: CASSQDRARASGANVLTF.

The chain uses TRBV28 and TRBJ1-2; D not certain. V shed 6 bases and J shed 0 bases, with 8 bases lying between them. From germline, CDR1 is MDHEN and CDR2 SYDVKM. This CDR3 has 13 amino acids. The CDR3 protein is CASSLHANYGYTF. CDR3 in DNA: TGTGCCAGCAGCTTACACGCTAACTATGGCTACACCTTC.